The text below deals with one T cell receptor beta chain. Its antigen is not known. This sample is drawn from a study of T cell clones after liver transplantation. Study-level findings and limits: Small, mixed patient groups and varying post-transplant times limit these conclusions.

Germline assignment: CDR1 SEHNR and CDR2 FQNEAQ (reference sequence). V lost 1 base, J lost 1 base, and 10 bases lay in between. This CDR3 spans 15 amino acids. Only in-frame clones appear in the TCRdb table, and some are missing; sequencing was by immunoSEQ multiplex PCR. This sample carries around 19,000 clones, over 75% of them seen once, and the ten largest clones take around 13%. The gene calls are TRBV7-9 and TRBJ1-1; D ambiguous. This clonotype was obtained from a human donor who received a liver transplant. The sequenced sample was CD8+ T cells from blood, obtained before liver transplant. This CDR3 is CASSLVVAGNTEAFF. CDR3 coding DNA: TGTGCCAGCAGCTTAGTGGTGGCGGGGAACACTGAAGCTTTCTTT.